This TCR beta chain was sequenced for a study of T cells in Graves' hyperthyroidism and ophthalmopathy. Turning to the study itself: At initial diagnosis, before any treatment had begun, peripheral blood was obtained. Regarding the study as a whole: Ophthalmopathy could be told apart from stable hyperthyroidism with a 13 V-J model.

Amplification yielded TCR beta CDR3 regions, with RNA transcripts as the source. TCR CDR3 underwent first-round RT-PCR with the HTBI primer set. TCRdb used MiXCR to reprocess the multiplex PCR reads, holding one entry per CDR3 protein. The table includes over 250,000 distinct CDR3 sequences, less than 30% detected once. Thyroid ultrasound, orbital computed tomography, clinical symptoms, and serum thyroxine and TRAb underpinned diagnoses. A 10 ml volume of fresh peripheral blood provided the PBMCs. Ten or more counts support this clonotype. The antigen remains unidentified. Germline assignment: CDR1 SGDLS and CDR2 YYNGEE. The CDR3 totals 16 residues. The V and J ends lost 3 bases and 5 bases, in that order; junction bases with no gene match: 10.

The source is a middle-aged man with Graves' hyperthyroidism that later progressed to Graves' ophthalmopathy. The sample taken for sequencing was blood. The rearrangement uses TRBV9 and TRBJ2-7; 11 bases are shared with TRBD2. This chain's CDR3 is CASSGLAGGRSDEQYF. The CDR3, as DNA: TGTGCCAGCAGCGGGCTAGCGGGAGGCCGGAGCGACGAGCAGTACTTC.